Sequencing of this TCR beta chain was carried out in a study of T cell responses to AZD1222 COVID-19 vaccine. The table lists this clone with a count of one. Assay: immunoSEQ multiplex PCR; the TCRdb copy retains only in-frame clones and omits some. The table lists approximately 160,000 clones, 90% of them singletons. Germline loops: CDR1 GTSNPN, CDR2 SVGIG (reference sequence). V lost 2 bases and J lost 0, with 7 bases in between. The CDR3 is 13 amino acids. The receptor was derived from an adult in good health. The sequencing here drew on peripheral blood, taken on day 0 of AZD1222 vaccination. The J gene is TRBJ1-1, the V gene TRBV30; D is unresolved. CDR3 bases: TGTGCCTGGAGTAAGGAGATGAACACTGAAGCTTTCTTT. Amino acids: CAWSKEMNTEAFF.